This T cell receptor beta chain derives from a study of blood T cell repertoires in COVID-19 (dated by TCRdb to 2020 to 2021). As for the study more broadly: Samples from collaborators originated in the United States, Italy and Spain and spanned both the acute and convalescent phases of COVID-19. The dataset comprised deeply sampled blood TCRbeta repertoires from subjects exposed to, actively infected with, or recovered from COVID-19. The material from the prospective study consisted of cDNA or gDNA derived from T cells, B-cell-depleted T cells, or PBMCs. The repertoires were released in a freely available public database meant as a resource for research on the immune response to SARS-CoV-2. Where available, HLA class I and class II types were obtained from metadata supplied by the sample provider rather than from assay-based typing. A de-identified subject ID, COVID-19 status, age in years and sex were almost always included in the sample metadata. Samples came from the ongoing ImmuneRACE study (first 160 participants) plus 1,254 subjects from 6 global collaborators.

Trimming accounts for 0 bases at V and 4 bases at J, while the number of junction bases matched to no gene is 6. Based on the germline V gene, the CDR1 and CDR2 sequences are SGHAT and FQNNGV. Including cysteine and phenylalanine, the CDR3 has 16 amino acids. Of the read, only the CDR3 DNA is kept; its 48 bases are in frame from base 1. Worth noting for this clone: Its target antigen remains unknown. No base quality information exists; no much larger clone differs at one position.

Participants in the prospective study were enrolled through a virtual design, were aged about 18 to 90 years, and lived in roughly 24 United States geographic areas. In the prospective study, cohorts were assigned on the basis of participant-reported clinical history obtained from a screening survey and a study questionnaire. Recovered participants in ImmuneRACE Cohort 3 were defined by two consecutive negative NP/OP PCR tests, clearance by a healthcare professional, or resolution of symptoms. Mobile phlebotomists in the prospective study collected whole blood, serum and a nasopharyngeal or oropharyngeal swab from every participant. Over a roughly two-month period, participants in the prospective study had the option of providing additional blood draws and questionnaires. Blood samples from the prospective study were shipped frozen or at room temperature prior to DNA extraction. The immunoSEQ Assay, a bias-controlled multiplex PCR, was used to amplify TCRbeta CDR3 regions from genomic DNA. The source study handled its data this way. The number of nucleated cells in each sample was estimated from the amplification of reference gene primers within the assay. Sequence reads were collapsed and filtered to measure the absolute abundance of every unique TCRbeta CDR3 rearrangement. For each sample, productive Simpson clonality was calculated as the square root of Simpson's diversity index over productive rearrangements. The immuneACCESS repertoire file appears here via TCRdb, limited to in-frame rearrangements. These files lack a portion of the clones; in checked studies, under half of the deficit traces to unresolved V genes, and the cause of the others is not known. The D gene and trimming were derived from the DNA, and the V and J assignments and clone size from that table. The sample includes fewer than 400,000 clones, with 80% to 90% observed a single time. The top ten constitute less than 6.5% of the sample.

Results the study describes overall, beyond this receptor: Clinical and demographic metadata were provided uncurated, with the amount varying by source and participant.

The sequenced sample was PBMCs or T cells enriched from blood (not recorded which). This clonotype originated in a man aged 30-40 years who had recovered from COVID-19. The chain couples TRBV11-2 to TRBJ1-1, and 9 junctional nucleotides match TRBD1. The CDR3 region has the sequence CASSLDLRDRATEAFF. At the DNA level, the sequence is TGTGCCAGCAGCTTAGATCTTAGGGACAGGGCCACTGAAGCTTTCTTT.